This T cell receptor beta chain was profiled in a study of blood T cells in healthy people across ages. Study-level points and caveats: Diversity of TCR beta per million T cells declined in a roughly linear way with age. The donors' CMV status was not determined, possibly confounding changes in expanded clonotypes. Fewer expanded clones and more diversity marked long-lived versus aged donors.

A second roughly 6 to 12 cycle PCR used barcoded and J-beta primers. TCRdb ran MiXCR on the 5' RACE reads and lists one entry per CDR3 protein. The sample has more than 1.4 million distinct CDR3 sequences; around two fifths are singletons. Investigators took around 10 milliliters of peripheral blood from every donor. Between the trimmed V and J ends, which lost 4 bases and 1 base, there was a span of 15 bases. CDR1 is SGHRS and CDR2 is YFSETQ in the germline V gene. This CDR3 spans 16 amino acids. Comment on this clonotype: Its antigen is currently unknown.

Sequences were obtained from blood. The chain employs TRBV5-1 and TRBJ1-5; tentatively, D is TRBD1 (5 bases). This TCR derives from a woman between 18 and 30 years old in good health. This CDR3 is CASSPGNGASNQPQHF. CDR3 bases: TGCGCCAGCAGCCCGGGGAACGGGGCCAGCAATCAGCCCCAGCATTTT.